These 6 T cell receptor beta chains were all obtained from the same sample, sequenced in a study of early T cells in non-severe SARS-CoV-2 infection. MiXCR, run by TCRdb on the 5' RACE reads, gives a single entry per CDR3 protein. The sample has about 38,000 distinct CDR3 sequences, 6% to 8.5% seen once. Source: whole blood, taken at baseline. These receptors were obtained from an adult who was a healthcare worker with PCR-confirmed SARS-CoV-2 infection or an uninfected control (not recorded which).

This clonotype was counted between two and nine times. V usage is TRBV9 and J usage is TRBJ2-2; D unclear. From germline, CDR1 is SGDLS and CDR2 YYNGEE. V was clipped by 0 bases and J by 6 bases, with 12 bases between them. The CDR3 sequence is 15 residues long. CDR3 in DNA: TGTGCCAGCAGCGTAGGGGCCCTAGACGCCGGGGAGCTGTTTTTT. It encodes CASSVGALDAGELFF.

The chain employs TRBV5-1 and TRBJ2-4, with D unclear. The CDR3 is 14 residues long. Germline V CDR1 and CDR2: SGHRS, YFSETQ. The germline V and J ends were trimmed by 5 bases and 0 bases, with 9 bases remaining between them. The CDR3 DNA is TGCGCCAGCAGACCCGAACTAGCCAAAAACATTCAGTACTTC. As protein: CASRPELAKNIQYF.

J is TRBJ2-7 and V is TRBV10-3; tentatively, D is TRBD2 (6 bases). Germline V gives CDR1 ENHRY, CDR2 SYGVKD. The V gene lost 0 bases and the J gene lost 7 bases, with 13 bases spanning the gap. This CDR3 spans 14 amino acids. CDR3 DNA: TGTGCCATCAGTGAGTCAGGGACTGGGGAGGAGCAGTACTTC. Its protein product is CAISESGTGEEQYF.

This clonotype was seen many times. The chain combines TRBV6-4 with TRBJ2-2, with D possibly being TRBD1 or TRBD2 (5 bases each). CDR1 and CDR2 (germline): MRHNA, SNTAGT. With 3 bases removed from V and 4 bases from J, the gap between germline ends came to 9 bases. This CDR3 comprises 14 residues. The CDR3 region has the DNA TGTGCCAGCAGTGAGGGGGAGAGCACCGGGGAGCTGTTTTTT. Its protein is CASSEGESTGELFF.

This rearrangement joins TRBV3-1 to TRBJ2-2; 10 bases map to TRBD2. Trimming took 1 base from V and 7 from J; bases not matched to a gene: 6. The CDR3 spans 16 residues. CDR1 and CDR2 (germline): LGHDT, YNNKEL (reference sequence). The CDR3 loop reads CASSQVLAGEGGELFF. The CDR3, as DNA: TGTGCCAGCAGCCAAGTTCTAGCGGGAGAAGGCGGGGAGCTGTTTTTT.

This clonotype was counted at least ten times. The rearrangement uses TRBV19 and TRBJ2-3, with 11 bases lining up with TRBD2. The CDR3 length is 16 residues. The germline CDR1 and CDR2 sequences are LNHDA and SQIVND (reference sequence). Trimming took 5 bases from V and 3 from J; bases not matched to a gene: 7. The CDR3: CASSLLAGEGTDTQYF. In nucleotides, the CDR3 is TGTGCCAGTAGTTTACTAGCGGGAGAAGGAACAGATACGCAGTATTTT.